This entry lists 25 T cell receptor beta chains sequenced from one sample in a study of T cell repertoires in enteric fever. MiXCR, run by TCRdb on the reads, gives a single entry per CDR3 protein. The repertoire consists of more than 1,300 distinct CDR3 sequences, with 30% to 35% occurring once and the leading ten covering roughly 19%. Material: CCR7- CD38- CD4+ T cells from PBMCs. These receptors all come from a human donor with Salmonella enteric fever, either typhoid or paratyphoid (not recorded which).

The chain joins TRBV5-1 to TRBJ2-4; 9 nucleotides align to TRBD1. CDR1 is SGHRS, CDR2 YFSETQ, per germline. V shed 4 bases, J shed 7 bases, and the junction held 9 bases outside the gene matches. This CDR3 is built from 15 residues. In nucleotides, the CDR3 is TGCGCCAGCAGCCCGACGGGACAGGGTGGGAACATTCAGTACTTC. Translated: CASSPTGQGGNIQYF.

The chain has TRBV5-1 and TRBJ1-3; D might be TRBD1 (5 bases). CDR1 is SGHRS and CDR2 is YFSETQ in the germline V gene. There are 16 residues in the CDR3. Trimming shortened V by 4 bases and J by 4 bases, and 18 bases separated the two germline ends. The CDR3 region is CASSLPTPGQGNTIYF. In nucleotides, the CDR3 is TGCGCCAGCAGCCTGCCAACCCCGGGGCAGGGAAACACCATATATTTT.

This clonotype is medium-sized in the sample. V gene TRBV5-1 combines with J gene TRBJ1-6; TRBD1 matches at 7 bases. V shed 1 base and J 7 bases; nucleotides not matched to a gene: 8. Germline assignment: CDR1 SGHRS and CDR2 YFSETQ. CDR3 length: 16 residues. The CDR3 coding sequence is TGCGCCAGCAGCTTGTTATCGACAGGGTGGAATTCACCCCTCCACTTT. Its protein product is CASSLLSTGWNSPLHF.

The genes are TRBV18 and TRBJ2-7, with a possible D match to TRBD2 (6 bases). V gave up 3 bases and J gave up 4 bases, with 16 bases separating them. CDR3 length: 15 amino acids. Germline CDR1 KGHSH, CDR2 LQKENI. The CDR3 protein is CASSPSSVMSYEQYF. The CDR3 region has the DNA TGTGCCAGCTCACCCTCTAGCGTAATGTCGTACGAGCAGTACTTC.

This clonotype is judged large. The rearrangement links TRBV5-1 to TRBJ2-7; 10 bases are shared with TRBD1. CDR1 is SGHRS and CDR2 is YFSETQ in the germline V gene. V lost 3 bases to trimming and J lost 2 bases; unmatched junction nucleotides: 14. This CDR3 is built from 18 residues. In nucleotides, the CDR3 is TGCGCCAGCAGCTGGGGACCTCTAACCGGACAGGGGGCCTACGAGCAGTACTTC. This codes for CASSWGPLTGQGAYEQYF.

The chain links TRBV7-3 to TRBJ2-3; 8 positions match TRBD2. The germline CDR1 and CDR2 sequences are SGHTA and FQGTGA. The V gene end was trimmed by 5 bases and the J gene end by 12 bases; junction bases not matched to a gene: 13. The CDR3 has 14 residues. The CDR3, as DNA: TGTGCCAGCAGCACCCGGGGTAGCGGGATAATACAGTATTTT. Protein sequence: CASSTRGSGIIQYF. The variable domain in full, completed from reference TRBV7-3 and TRBJ2-3, reads GAGVSQTPSNKVTEKGKYVELRCDPISGHTALYWYRQSLGQGPEFLIYFQGTGAADDSGLPNDRFFAVRPEGSVSTLKIQRTERGDSAVYLCASSTRGSGIIQYFGPGTRLTVL.

V gene TRBV5-1 combines with J gene TRBJ1-5; possible D gene TRBD1, 5 bases. Germline lookup yields CDR1 SGHRS and CDR2 YFSETQ. V was cut by 0 bases and J by 2 bases, with 9 bases left in between. The CDR3 is made up of 15 amino acids. The CDR3 nucleotides read TGCGCCAGCAGCTTGGATGGGGCCCGCAATCAGCCCCAGCATTTT. Translating gives CASSLDGARNQPQHF.

V usage is TRBV18 and J usage is TRBJ2-3, with 10 positions matching TRBD2. This CDR3 has 18 residues. Unmatched junction bases numbered 11, after V lost 3 bases and J lost 2 bases. The germline V gene has CDR1 KGHSH and CDR2 LQKENI. CDR3 loop: CASSPPGLATPDTDTQYF. The CDR3 DNA reads as TGTGCCAGCTCACCTCCGGGACTAGCGACCCCAGACACAGATACGCAGTATTTT. Full variable domain (missing parts from reference TRBV18 and TRBJ2-3): NAGVMQNPRHLVRRRGQEARLRCSPMKGHSHVYWYRQLPEEGLKFMVYLQKENIIDESGMPKERFSAEFPKEGPSILRIQQVVRGDSAAYFCASSPPGLATPDTDTQYFGPGTRLTVL.

In its sample, this clonotype is large. The V gene is TRBV5-1, the J gene TRBJ2-3; D remains unclear. The V and J ends lost 2 bases and 6 bases respectively, with 10 bases between them. Germline V CDR1 and CDR2: SGHRS, YFSETQ. The CDR3 has 13 amino acids. CDR3 bases: TGCGCCAGCAGCTTTCCGGGCGAGGATACGCAGTATTTT. It encodes CASSFPGEDTQYF.

As to this clonotype: Germline and junction disagree at one end, which may indicate a read error. The gene calls are TRBV18 and TRBJ2-1; 9 bases map to TRBD1. This CDR3 contains 16 residues. The germline V gene has CDR1 KGHSH and CDR2 LQKENI. CDR3 coding DNA: TGTGTCAGCTCACCACCGTCGGGACAGGGTTACAATGAGCAGTTCTTC. Translating it yields CVSSPPSGQGYNEQFF.

This clonotype is labeled large (0.1 to 1%). The rearrangement uses TRBV13 and TRBJ2-7; D not certain. In germline, CDR1 is PRHDT, CDR2 FYEKMQ (reference sequence). The CDR3 loop spans 12 amino acids. Between the trimmed V and J ends, which lost 5 bases and 3 bases, there was a span of 8 bases. The CDR3 region is CASSIALYEQYF. CDR3 bases: TGTGCCAGCAGCATAGCCCTCTACGAGCAGTACTTC.

Judged by abundance, this clonotype is medium-sized. CDR3 amino acids: CASSQRQQSYEQYF. In nucleotides, the CDR3 is TGTGCCAGCAGCCAGAGACAGCAATCCTACGAGCAGTACTTC. The J gene is TRBJ2-7, the V gene TRBV7-6, with D possibly TRBD1 on 5 matching bases. Per germline, CDR1 SGHVS and CDR2 FNYEAQ. Trimming removed 5 bases at V and 1 base at J, with 12 bases between. The CDR3 is 14 amino acids.

By proportion, this clonotype is medium-sized (0.01 to 0.1%). V and J are TRBV7-9 and TRBJ2-5; the D is unclear. This CDR3 region has 12 residues. The V gene's germline CDR1 is SEHNR and CDR2 FQNEAQ (reference sequence). Trimming pared 5 bases from V and 2 bases from J, leaving 6 bases between. CDR3 residues: CASSANQETQYF. CDR3 DNA sequence: TGTGCCAGCAGCGCTAATCAAGAGACCCAGTACTTC. Together with reference TRBV7-9 and TRBJ2-5, the CDR3 gives the full variable domain: DTGVSQNPRHKITKRGQNVTFRCDPISEHNRLYWYRQTLGQGPEFLTYFQNEAQLEKSRLLSDRFSAERPKGSFSTLEIQRTEQGDSAMYLCASSANQETQYFGPGTRLLVL.

This clonotype was counted between two and nine times. This chain links TRBV7-9 with TRBJ2-5; 7 bases line up with TRBD2. V dropped 5 bases and J dropped 1; count of bases not matched to a gene: 4. CDR1 and CDR2 from the germline V gene are SEHNR and FQNEAQ (reference sequence). The CDR3 has 14 amino acids. CDR3 bases: TGTGCCAGCAGCGCGAGCGGGACCCAAGAGACCCAGTACTTC. It yields the protein CASSASGTQETQYF. Using reference TRBV7-9 and TRBJ2-5 for the parts outside the CDR3, the full variable domain is DTGVSQNPRHKITKRGQNVTFRCDPISEHNRLYWYRQTLGQGPEFLTYFQNEAQLEKSRLLSDRFSAERPKGSFSTLEIQRTEQGDSAMYLCASSASGTQETQYFGPGTRLLVL.

The rearrangement joins TRBV11-3 to TRBJ1-2; D ambiguous. This CDR3 comprises 17 residues. Germline loops: CDR1 SGHNT, CDR2 YENEEA. V lost 5 bases, J lost 1 base, and 20 bases lay in between. The CDR3 DNA reads as TGTGCCAGCAGCGATAATCCGGTACAGACTCTTAACTATGGCTACACCTTC. This codes for CASSDNPVQTLNYGYTF.

The chain recombines TRBV12-3 or TRBV12-4 with TRBJ1-1; 7 bases are a match to TRBD1. The CDR3 length is 14 residues. After removal of 7 bases from V and 4 bases from J, the junction contained 9 bases not matched to a gene. The CDR3 protein is CASTLGQPSTEAFF. Written as DNA, the CDR3 is TGTGCCAGCACCCTGGGACAGCCCTCCACTGAAGCTTTCTTT.

This clonotype was seen a few times. The V call is TRBV18, the J call TRBJ1-1; D is unclear. Between the trimmed V and J ends, which lost 0 bases and 6 bases, there was a span of 11 bases. The germline gives CDR1 KGHSH, CDR2 LQKENI. This CDR3 is 14 amino acids long. The CDR3 region is CASSPPTVTAEAFF. In nucleotides, the CDR3 is TGTGCCAGCTCACCACCTACTGTGACGGCTGAAGCTTTCTTT. The full variable domain, completed using reference TRBV18 and TRBJ1-1, is NAGVMQNPRHLVRRRGQEARLRCSPMKGHSHVYWYRQLPEEGLKFMVYLQKENIIDESGMPKERFSAEFPKEGPSILRIQQVVRGDSAAYFCASSPPTVTAEAFFGQGTRLTVV.

This clonotype rates as medium-sized. This rearrangement joins TRBV5-6 to TRBJ2-1; 11 bases line up with TRBD2. The V segment lost 4 bases and the J segment 4 bases; nucleotides outside the gene matches: 10. CDR3 size: 17 residues. CDR1 and CDR2 from the germline V gene are SGHDT and YYEEEE. CDR3 in amino acids: CASSGSPGLAAYNEQFF. CDR3 DNA sequence: TGTGCCAGCAGCGGCAGTCCGGGACTAGCGGCATACAATGAGCAGTTCTTC. Together with reference TRBV5-6 and TRBJ2-1, the CDR3 gives the full variable domain: DAGVTQSPTHLIKTRGQQVTLRCSPKSGHDTVSWYQQALGQGPQFIFQYYEEEERQRGNFPDRFSGHQFPNYSSELNVNALLLGDSALYLCASSGSPGLAAYNEQFFGPGTRLTVL.

J is TRBJ2-3 and V is TRBV5-1, with 10 bases identical to TRBD2. The germline CDR1 and CDR2 sequences are SGHRS and YFSETQ. The V and J ends lost 1 base and 5 bases, in that order; junction bases with no gene match: 1. CDR3 length: 14 residues. The CDR3 is CASSLIAGGDTQYF. The DNA for the CDR3 is TGCGCCAGCAGCTTGATAGCGGGAGGAGATACGCAGTATTTT.

This clonotype is labeled large. The chain carries TRBV6-2 or TRBV6-3 and TRBJ1-4; TRBD1 might be the D (5 bases). The CDR3 covers 15 residues. Germline-derived CDR1 and CDR2 are MNHEY and SVGEGT. The V and J ends lost 0 bases and 2 bases respectively, with 7 bases between them. CDR3 residues: CASSYSTATNEKLFF. As DNA, the CDR3 is TGTGCCAGCAGTTACTCGACAGCCACTAATGAAAAACTGTTTTTT.

The chain uses TRBV7-9 and TRBJ2-2; D is possibly TRBD1 (6 bases). V gave up 5 bases and J gave up 6 bases, with 19 bases separating them. This CDR3 contains 16 residues. Germline CDR1 reads SEHNR; CDR2 reads FQNEAQ (reference sequence). The CDR3 is CASSQEGFWGPGELFF. CDR3 bases: TGTGCCAGCAGCCAAGAGGGGTTTTGGGGGCCCGGGGAGCTGTTTTTT.

The CDR3: CASSVGLAGGTGELFF. The DNA for the CDR3 is TGCGCCAGCAGCGTAGGACTAGCGGGAGGAACCGGGGAGCTGTTTTTT. The rearrangement joins TRBV5-1 to TRBJ2-2; 14 nucleotides align to TRBD2. The CDR3 loop spans 16 amino acids. CDR1 SGHRS and CDR2 YFSETQ come from the germline V gene. Trimming cost V 4 bases and J 5 bases; bases outside gene matches: 4.

About this clonotype: An end of the junction does not agree with germline; a read error may underlie this. The chain couples TRBV7-9 to TRBJ2-7; unclear D gene. This CDR3 has 14 amino acids. Looked up from germline, CDR1 is SEHNR and CDR2 is FQNEAQ (reference sequence). CDR3 in amino acids: CASSQALADYEQYF. CDR3 nucleotide sequence: TGCGCCAGCAGCCAAGCTCTGGCCGACTACGAGCAGTACTTC.

A remark on this clonotype: A read error is possible here, since a much larger clone lies one base away. The chain recombines TRBV5-1 with TRBJ2-2, with D possibly TRBD1 on 6 matching bases. The length of the CDR3 is 15 residues. Trimming removed 1 base at V and 3 bases at J, with 10 bases between. Germline values: CDR1 SGHRS, CDR2 YFSETQ. CDR3 sequence (DNA): TGCGCCAGCAGCTTGACAGGGTTGGACACCGGGGAGCTGTTTTTT. Residues: CASSLTGLDTGELFF.

This clonotype was picked up a small number of times. It is likely a read error, because the conserved phenylalanine at the end of the CDR3 is missing. J is TRBJ2-5 and V is TRBV5-1, with D tentatively TRBD1 (5 bases). The germline gives CDR1 SGHRS, CDR2 YFSETQ. The CDR3 totals 14 residues. Trimming pared 1 base from V and 5 bases from J, leaving 12 bases between. The CDR3 region has the DNA TGCGCCAGCAGCTTGCAGGGCCGGTCGGAGACCCAGTACTTA. This gives the protein CASSLQGRSETQYL.